This T cell receptor (beta chain) comes out of a study of T-cell reconstitution after alpha-beta-depleted transplantation in children. The library targeted TCRbeta and was prepared with unique molecular identifiers. Using its own MiXCR run on the PCR reads, TCRdb lists one record per CDR3 protein. The sample records 140,000 or so distinct CDR3 sequences, about 8.8% being singletons. Study-level points and caveats: Newly produced T cells mostly accounted for T-cell counts and diversity one year post-transplant.

Trimming stripped 5 bases from V and 0 bases from J, with 11 bases between. The CDR3 has 15 amino acids. This clonotype was seen at least ten times. The antigen is undetermined. V and J are TRBV12-3 or TRBV12-4 and TRBJ2-1; the D is unclear. The sequencing used PBMCs, mostly from graft donor cells, collected 180 days after TCRalphabeta/CD19-depleted stem cell transplant. The sequence was obtained from a female patient aged 2 to 10 who had a stem cell transplant for congenital amegakaryocytic thrombocytopenia, so the T cells may come from the graft donor. The CDR3 bases are TGTGCCAGCAGTCCCTCTTCTAGCTCCTACAATGAGCAGTTCTTC. Translating gives CASSPSSSSYNEQFF.